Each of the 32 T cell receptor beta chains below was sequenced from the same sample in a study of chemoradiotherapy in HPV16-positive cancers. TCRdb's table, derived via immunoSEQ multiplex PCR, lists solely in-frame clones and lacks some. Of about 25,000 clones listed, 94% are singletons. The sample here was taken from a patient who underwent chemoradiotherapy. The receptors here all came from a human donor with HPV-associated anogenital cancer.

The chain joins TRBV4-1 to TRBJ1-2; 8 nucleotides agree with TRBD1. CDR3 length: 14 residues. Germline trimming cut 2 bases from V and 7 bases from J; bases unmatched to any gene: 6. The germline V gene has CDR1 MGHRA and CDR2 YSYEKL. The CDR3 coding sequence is TGCGCCAGCAGCCAATCAGGGGGCGCAGGTGGCTACACCTTC. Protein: CASSQSGGAGGYTF.

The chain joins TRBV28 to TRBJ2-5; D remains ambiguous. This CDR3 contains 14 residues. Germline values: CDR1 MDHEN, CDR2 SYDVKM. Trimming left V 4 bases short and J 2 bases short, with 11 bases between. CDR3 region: CASSSSWEQETQYF. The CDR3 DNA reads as TGTGCCAGCAGTTCGTCCTGGGAACAAGAGACCCAGTACTTC.

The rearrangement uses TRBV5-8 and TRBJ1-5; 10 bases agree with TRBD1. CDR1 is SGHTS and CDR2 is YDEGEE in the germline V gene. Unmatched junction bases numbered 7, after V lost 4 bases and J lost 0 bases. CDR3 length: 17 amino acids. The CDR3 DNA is TGTGCCAGCAGCCGCGGGACAGGGGTCAGTAGCAATCAGCCCCAGCATTTT. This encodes CASSRGTGVSSNQPQHF. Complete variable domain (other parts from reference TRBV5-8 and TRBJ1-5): EAGVTQSPTHLIKTRGQQATLRCSPISGHTSVYWYQQALGLGLQFLLWYDEGEERNRGNFPPRFSGRQFPNYSSELNVNALELEDSALYLCASSRGTGVSSNQPQHFGDGTRLSIL.

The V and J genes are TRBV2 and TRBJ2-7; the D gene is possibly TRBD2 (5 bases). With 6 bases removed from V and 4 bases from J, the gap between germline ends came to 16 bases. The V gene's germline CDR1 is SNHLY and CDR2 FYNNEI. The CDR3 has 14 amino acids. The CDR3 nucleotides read TGTGCCAGCAGCCTCAAGAGGGCCGAATACGAGCAGTACTTC. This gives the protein CASSLKRAEYEQYF. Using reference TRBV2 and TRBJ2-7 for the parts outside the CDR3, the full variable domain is EPEVTQTPSHQVTQMGQEVILRCVPISNHLYFYWYRQILGQKVEFLVSFYNNEISEKSEIFDDQFSVERPDGSNFTLKIRSTKLEDSAMYFCASSLKRAEYEQYFGPGTRLTVT.

The CDR3 here is CASSFRETSPLHF. The CDR3 nucleotides read TGTGCCAGCAGCTTCAGGGAGACTTCACCCCTCCACTTT. This chain uses TRBV7-2 with TRBJ1-6; maybe TRBD1 (5 bases). Germline CDR1 is SGHTA and CDR2 is FQGNSA. Trimming removed 3 bases from V and 9 bases from J, with 9 bases in between. The CDR3 totals 13 residues.

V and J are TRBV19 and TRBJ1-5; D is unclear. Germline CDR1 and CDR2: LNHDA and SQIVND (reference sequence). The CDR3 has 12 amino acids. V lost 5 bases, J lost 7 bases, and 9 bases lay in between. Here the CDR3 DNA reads TGTGCCAGTAGTTTAAGTTCACAGCCCCAGCATTTT. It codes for CASSLSSQPQHF.

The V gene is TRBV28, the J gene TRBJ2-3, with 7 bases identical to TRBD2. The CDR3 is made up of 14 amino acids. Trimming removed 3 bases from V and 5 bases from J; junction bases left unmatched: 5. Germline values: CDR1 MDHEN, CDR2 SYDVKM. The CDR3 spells CASSFIGGRDTQYF. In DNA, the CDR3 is TGTGCCAGCAGTTTTATTGGCGGGAGAGATACGCAGTATTTT. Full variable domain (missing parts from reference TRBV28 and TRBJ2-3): DVKVTQSSRYLVKRTGEKVFLECVQDMDHENMFWYRQDPGLGLRLIYFSYDVKMKEKGDIPEGYSVSREKKERFSLILESASTNQTSMYLCASSFIGGRDTQYFGPGTRLTVL.

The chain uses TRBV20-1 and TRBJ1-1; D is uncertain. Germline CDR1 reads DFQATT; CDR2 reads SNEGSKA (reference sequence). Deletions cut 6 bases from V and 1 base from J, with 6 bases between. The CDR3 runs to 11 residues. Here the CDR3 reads CSALSNTEAFF. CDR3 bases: TGCAGTGCCCTGTCGAACACTGAAGCTTTCTTT.

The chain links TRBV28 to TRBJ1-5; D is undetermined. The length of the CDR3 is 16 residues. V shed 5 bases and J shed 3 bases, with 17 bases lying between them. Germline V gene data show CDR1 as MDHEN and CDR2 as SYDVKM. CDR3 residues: CASSTPGTLPNQPQHF. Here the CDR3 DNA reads TGTGCCAGCAGTACACCAGGAACTCTACCCAATCAGCCCCAGCATTTT.

CDR3 DNA sequence: TGCGCCAGCAGCCAAGTGACACTCCAAGAGACCCAGTACTTC. Translation: CASSQVTLQETQYF. This rearrangement joins TRBV4-1 to TRBJ2-5; no firm D call. This CDR3 region has 14 residues. The germline V and J ends were trimmed by 1 base and 1 base, with 7 bases remaining between them. The germline V gene has CDR1 MGHRA and CDR2 YSYEKL.

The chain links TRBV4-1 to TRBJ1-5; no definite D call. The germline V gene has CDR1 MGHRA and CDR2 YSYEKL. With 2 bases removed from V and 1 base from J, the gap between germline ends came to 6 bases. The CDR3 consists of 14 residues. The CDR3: CASSQTQSNQPQHF. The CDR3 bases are TGCGCCAGCAGCCAAACCCAAAGCAATCAGCCCCAGCATTTT.

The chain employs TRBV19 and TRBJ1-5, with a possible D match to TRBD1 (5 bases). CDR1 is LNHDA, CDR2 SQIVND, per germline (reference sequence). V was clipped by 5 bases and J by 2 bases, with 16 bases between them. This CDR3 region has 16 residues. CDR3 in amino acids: CASSPGLPVGNQPQHF. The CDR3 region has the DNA TGTGCCAGTAGTCCGGGACTCCCGGTGGGCAATCAGCCCCAGCATTTT.

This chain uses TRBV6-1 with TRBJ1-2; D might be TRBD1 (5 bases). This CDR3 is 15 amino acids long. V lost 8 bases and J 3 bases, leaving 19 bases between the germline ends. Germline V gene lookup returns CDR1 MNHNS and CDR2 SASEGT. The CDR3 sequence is CASQTVWPQDYGYTF. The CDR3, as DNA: TGTGCCAGCCAAACCGTGTGGCCACAGGACTATGGCTACACCTTC.

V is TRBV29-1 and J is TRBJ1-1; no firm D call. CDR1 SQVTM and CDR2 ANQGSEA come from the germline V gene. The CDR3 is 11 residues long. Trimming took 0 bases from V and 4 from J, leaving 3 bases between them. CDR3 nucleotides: TGCAGCGTTGAAGATCTCACTGAAGCTTTCTTT. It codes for CSVEDLTEAFF.

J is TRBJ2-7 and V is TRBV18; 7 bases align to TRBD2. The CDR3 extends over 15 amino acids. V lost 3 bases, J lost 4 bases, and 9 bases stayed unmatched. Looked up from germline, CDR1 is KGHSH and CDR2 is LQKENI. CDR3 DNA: TGTGCCAGCTCACCGAAAGGTGTGGGAGGGTACGAGCAGTACTTC. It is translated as CASSPKGVGGYEQYF.

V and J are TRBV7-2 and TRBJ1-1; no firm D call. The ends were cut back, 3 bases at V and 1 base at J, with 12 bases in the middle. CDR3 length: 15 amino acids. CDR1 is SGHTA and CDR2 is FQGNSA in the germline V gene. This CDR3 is CASSLVGTTNTEAFF. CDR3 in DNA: TGTGCCAGCAGCTTGGTCGGCACCACGAACACTGAAGCTTTCTTT.

As DNA, the CDR3 is TGCAGCGCCGGTAGGACGGCTTTCTCCTACGAGCAGTACTTC. Its translation is CSAGRTAFSYEQYF. The gene calls are TRBV29-1 and TRBJ2-7; D gene uncertain. V was cut by 7 bases and J by 0 bases, with 16 bases left in between. The CDR3 runs to 14 residues. CDR1 SQVTM and CDR2 ANQGSEA come from the germline V gene.

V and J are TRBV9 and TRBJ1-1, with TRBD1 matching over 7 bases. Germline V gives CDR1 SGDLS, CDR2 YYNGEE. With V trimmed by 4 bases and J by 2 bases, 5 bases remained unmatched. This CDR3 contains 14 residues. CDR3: CASSPGQQNTEAFF. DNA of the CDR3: TGTGCCAGCAGCCCGGGACAGCAAAACACTGAAGCTTTCTTT.

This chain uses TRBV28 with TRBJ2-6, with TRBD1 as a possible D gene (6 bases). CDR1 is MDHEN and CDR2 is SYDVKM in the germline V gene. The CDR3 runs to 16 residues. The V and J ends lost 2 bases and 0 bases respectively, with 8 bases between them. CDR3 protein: CASSLDRYSGANVLTF. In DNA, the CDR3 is TGTGCCAGCAGTTTAGACAGGTACTCTGGGGCCAACGTCCTGACTTTC.

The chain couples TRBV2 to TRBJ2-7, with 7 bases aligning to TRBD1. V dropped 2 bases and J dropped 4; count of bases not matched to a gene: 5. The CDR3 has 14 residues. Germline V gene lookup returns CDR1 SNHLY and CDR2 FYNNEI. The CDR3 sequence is CASSELGRGYEQYF. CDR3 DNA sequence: TGTGCCAGCAGTGAACTGGGCAGGGGGTACGAGCAGTACTTC.

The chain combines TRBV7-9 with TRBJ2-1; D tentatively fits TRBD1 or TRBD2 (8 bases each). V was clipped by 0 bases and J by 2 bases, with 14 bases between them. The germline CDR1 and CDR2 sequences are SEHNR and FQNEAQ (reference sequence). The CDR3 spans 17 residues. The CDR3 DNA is TGTGCCAGCAGCTTAGCCGGGGGGGGACAGGCCTACAATGAGCAGTTCTTC. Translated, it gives CASSLAGGGQAYNEQFF. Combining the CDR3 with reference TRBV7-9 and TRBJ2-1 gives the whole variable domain DTGVSQNPRHKITKRGQNVTFRCDPISEHNRLYWYRQTLGQGPEFLTYFQNEAQLEKSRLLSDRFSAERPKGSFSTLEIQRTEQGDSAMYLCASSLAGGGQAYNEQFFGPGTRLTVL.

The CDR3 DNA reads TGTGCCAGCAGCCCTCAGGGGGCCCTTACTAACTATGGCTACACCTTC. Encoded protein: CASSPQGALTNYGYTF. This sequence joins TRBV9 and TRBJ1-2; 8 bases are shared with TRBD1. Germline-derived CDR1 and CDR2 are SGDLS and YYNGEE. Trimming cost V 4 bases and J 0 bases; bases outside gene matches: 8. The CDR3 sequence is 16 residues long.

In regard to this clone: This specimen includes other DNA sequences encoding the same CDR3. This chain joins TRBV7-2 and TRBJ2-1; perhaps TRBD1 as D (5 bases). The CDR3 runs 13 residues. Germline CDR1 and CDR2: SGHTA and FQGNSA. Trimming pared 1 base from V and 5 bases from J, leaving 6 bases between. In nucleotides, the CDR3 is TGTGCCAGCAGCTTAGGACAGAACAATGAGCAGTTCTTC. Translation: CASSLGQNNEQFF.

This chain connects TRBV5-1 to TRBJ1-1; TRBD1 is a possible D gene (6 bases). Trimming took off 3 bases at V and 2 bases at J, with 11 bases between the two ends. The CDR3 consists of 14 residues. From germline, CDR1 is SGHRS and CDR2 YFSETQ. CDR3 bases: TGCGCCAGCAGCTCTGACAGGATCAACACTGAAGCTTTCTTT. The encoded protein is CASSSDRINTEAFF.

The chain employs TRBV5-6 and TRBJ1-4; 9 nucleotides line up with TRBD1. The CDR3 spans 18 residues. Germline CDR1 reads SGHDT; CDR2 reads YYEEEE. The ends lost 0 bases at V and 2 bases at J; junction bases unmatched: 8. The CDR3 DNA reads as TGTGCCAGCAGCTTGGCGACAGGGGGAGGGTTGACTAATGAAAAACTGTTTTTT. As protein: CASSLATGGGLTNEKLFF. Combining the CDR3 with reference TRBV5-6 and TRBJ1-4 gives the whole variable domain DAGVTQSPTHLIKTRGQQVTLRCSPKSGHDTVSWYQQALGQGPQFIFQYYEEEERQRGNFPDRFSGHQFPNYSSELNVNALLLGDSALYLCASSLATGGGLTNEKLFFGSGTQLSVL.

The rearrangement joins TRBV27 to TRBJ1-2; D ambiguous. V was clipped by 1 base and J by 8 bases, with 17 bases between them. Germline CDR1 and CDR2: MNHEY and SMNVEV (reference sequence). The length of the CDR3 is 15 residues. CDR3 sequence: CASSLLSGFGEGYTF. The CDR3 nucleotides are TGTGCCAGCAGTTTATTATCCGGGTTTGGGGAGGGCTACACCTTC.

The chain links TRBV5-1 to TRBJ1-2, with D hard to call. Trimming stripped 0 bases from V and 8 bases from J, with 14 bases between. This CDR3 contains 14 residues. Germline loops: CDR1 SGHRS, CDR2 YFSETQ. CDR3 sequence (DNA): TGCGCCAGCAGCTTGGAGGCGGGTCCGGGAGGCTACACCTTC. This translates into CASSLEAGPGGYTF.

DNA for the CDR3: TGCAGCGTTGCCGGGGGCGGAGAATGGGGCACAGATACGCAGTATTTT. This encodes CSVAGGGEWGTDTQYF. This chain connects TRBV29-1 to TRBJ2-3; D is tentatively TRBD1 or TRBD2 (6 bases each). The V gene lost 4 bases and the J gene lost 1 base, with 18 bases spanning the gap. The germline CDR1 and CDR2 sequences are SQVTM and ANQGSEA. The CDR3 sequence is 16 residues long.

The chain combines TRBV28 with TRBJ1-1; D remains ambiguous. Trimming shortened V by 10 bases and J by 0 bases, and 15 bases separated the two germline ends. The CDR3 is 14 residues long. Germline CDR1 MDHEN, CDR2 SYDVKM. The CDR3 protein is CATVSRILNTEAFF. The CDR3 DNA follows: TGTGCCACCGTCTCCCGGATTTTGAACACTGAAGCTTTCTTT.

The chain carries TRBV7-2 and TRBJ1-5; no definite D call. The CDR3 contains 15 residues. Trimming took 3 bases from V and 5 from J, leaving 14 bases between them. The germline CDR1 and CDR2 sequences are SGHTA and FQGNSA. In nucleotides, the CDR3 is TGTGCCAGCAGCTTGGGTTATGGGCAGTATCAGCCCCAGCATTTT. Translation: CASSLGYGQYQPQHF.

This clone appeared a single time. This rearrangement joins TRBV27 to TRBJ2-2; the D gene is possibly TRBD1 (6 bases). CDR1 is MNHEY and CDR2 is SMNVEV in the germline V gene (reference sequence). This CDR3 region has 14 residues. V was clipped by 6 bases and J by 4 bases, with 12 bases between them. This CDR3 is CASRTVGGTGELFF. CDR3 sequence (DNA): TGTGCCAGCAGAACAGTAGGGGGCACCGGGGAGCTGTTTTTT.

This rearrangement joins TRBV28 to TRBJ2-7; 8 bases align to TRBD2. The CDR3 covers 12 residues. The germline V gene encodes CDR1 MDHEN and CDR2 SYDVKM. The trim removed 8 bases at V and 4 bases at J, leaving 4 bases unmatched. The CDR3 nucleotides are TGTGCCAGCCGGGAGGGGCGATACGAGCAGTACTTC. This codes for CASREGRYEQYF.